This entry features one TCR beta chain sequence. Its antigen is unknown. This entry belongs to a study of persistence of HIV-infected CD4 T cells. The overall study: A median of about eight years of suppressive ART preceded sampling.

Losses at the gene ends were 7 bases for V and 5 bases for J; bases not matched to a gene: 7. CDR1 and CDR2 (germline): SNHLY, FYNNEI. The CDR3 has 15 residues. Sequencing used immunoSEQ version 4 in survey mode. Profiled with immunoSEQ multiplex PCR; TCRdb holds only in-frame clones, not every one. The repertoire holds 40,000 to 50,000 clones, with around 75% as singletons. Lysates of CMV-infected fibroblasts at 10 ug/mL stimulated these cells. CD40L-negative CD69-negative CD45RO-high memory CD4+ T cells were sorted as populations depleted of antigen-responding cells. The specimen was CD4+ T cells sorted from PBMCs after 18-hour stimulation, collected from a patient who received antiretroviral therapy. The genes are TRBV2 and TRBJ1-5, with 11 bases aligning to TRBD1. The sequence derives from an adult man with HIV who was CMV-seropositive. CDR3 in DNA: TGTGCCAGCACACCGGGACAGGGGGTGCATCAGCCCCAGCATTTT. It encodes CASTPGQGVHQPQHF. Complete variable domain (other parts from reference TRBV2 and TRBJ1-5): EPEVTQTPSHQVTQMGQEVILRCVPISNHLYFYWYRQILGQKVEFLVSFYNNEISEKSEIFDDQFSVERPDGSNFTLKIRSTKLEDSAMYFCASTPGQGVHQPQHFGDGTRLSIL.